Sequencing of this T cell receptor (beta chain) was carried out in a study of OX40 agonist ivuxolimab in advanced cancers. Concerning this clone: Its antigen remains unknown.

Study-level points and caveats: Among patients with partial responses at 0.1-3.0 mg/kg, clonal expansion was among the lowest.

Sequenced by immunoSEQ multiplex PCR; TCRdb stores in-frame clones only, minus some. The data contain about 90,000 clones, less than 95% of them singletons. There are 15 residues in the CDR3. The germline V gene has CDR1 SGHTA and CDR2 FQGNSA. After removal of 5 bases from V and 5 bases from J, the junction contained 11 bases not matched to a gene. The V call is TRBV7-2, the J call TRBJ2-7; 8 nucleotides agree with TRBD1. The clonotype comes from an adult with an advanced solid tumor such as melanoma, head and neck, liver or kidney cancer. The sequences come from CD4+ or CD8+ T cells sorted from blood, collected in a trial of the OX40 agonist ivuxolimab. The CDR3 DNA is TGTGCCAGCAGCCAAGACAGGGGAGGAGTGGACGAGCAGTACTTC. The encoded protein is CASSQDRGGVDEQYF. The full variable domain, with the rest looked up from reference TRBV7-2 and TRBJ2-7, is GAGVSQSPSNKVTEKGKDVELRCDPISGHTALYWYRQSLGQGLEFLIYFQGNSAPDKSGLPSDRFSAERTGGSVSTLTIQRTQQEDSAVYLCASSQDRGGVDEQYFGPGTRLTVT.